Listed below are T cell receptor beta chains from one sample, sequenced in a study of Graves' ophthalmopathy and Graves' hyperthyroidism. TCRdb called the multiplex PCR reads again in MiXCR, with one record for every CDR3 protein. The sample yields hundreds of thousands of distinct CDR3 sequences, roughly 20% seen once. The sequenced sample was peripheral blood. These receptors were obtained from a woman under 30 with stable Graves' hyperthyroidism. CDR3s include the opening cysteine and the closing phenylalanine or tryptophan. The order of the fields is D gene, J gene, V gene, clone size, CDR3 length, CDR3 protein, CDR3 DNA. A D gene is named only where the DNA matches it firmly. The size field is filled for only some rows; it gives once, few, many or a size class.

>TRBD2|TRBJ2-7|TRBV28|-|15
CASSFAASGSYEQYF
TGTGCCAGCAGTTTCGCGGCTAGCGGGAGCTACGAGCAGTACTTC
>-|TRBJ2-5|TRBV5-1|few|14
CASSLVGVEETQYF
TGCGCCAGCAGCTTGGTTGGAGTCGAAGAGACCCAGTACTTC
>TRBD1|TRBJ1-5|TRBV7-2|few|19
CASSLAGSGTGRFGQPQHF
TGTGCCAGCAGCTTAGCGGGTTCCGGGACAGGGCGTTTTGGACAGCCCCAGCATTTT
>-|TRBJ2-7|TRBV14|few|19
CASSLRQQLYLIMSYEQYF
TGTGCCAGCAGTCTCCGACAGCAGCTATACCTTATTATGTCCTACGAGCAGTACTTC
>-|TRBJ2-7|TRBV28|many|14
CASSPLERAHEQYF
TGTGCCAGCAGCCCGCTGGAGAGAGCCCACGAGCAGTACTTC
>-|TRBJ2-5|TRBV20-1|many|13
CSAPTGRRETQYF
TGCAGTGCCCCGACAGGGAGGCGAGAGACCCAGTACTTC
>-|TRBJ2-5|TRBV9|-|14
CASSVGPGEETQYF
TGTGCCAGCAGCGTGGGCCCTGGGGAGGAGACCCAGTACTTC
>-|TRBJ1-5|TRBV12-3/TRBV12-4|-|12
CASSFDKQPQHF
TGTGCCAGCAGTTTTGACAAGCAGCCCCAGCATTTT
>TRBD1|TRBJ1-5|TRBV12-3/TRBV12-4|-|18
CASSLGGSGGSLRQPQHF
TGTGCCAGCAGTTTAGGGGGATCAGGGGGCTCTCTGCGACAGCCCCAGCATTTT
>TRBD1|TRBJ2-7|TRBV7-9|many|15
CASSLDWTGGNAQYF
TGTGCCAGCAGCTTAGATTGGACAGGGGGAAACGCGCAGTACTTC
>TRBD2|TRBJ2-7|TRBV12-3/TRBV12-4|many|18
CASSPDRGTSGISYEQYF
TGTGCCAGCAGTCCCGACAGGGGGACTAGCGGGATCTCCTACGAGCAGTACTTC
>TRBD2|TRBJ2-2|TRBV30|many|14
CAWSSGLASGELFF
TGTGCCTGGAGTTCCGGACTAGCTTCCGGGGAGCTGTTTTTT
>-|TRBJ2-6|TRBV6-2/TRBV6-3|-|18
CASGRGAIPFFGANVLTF
TGTGCCAGCGGGCGGGGTGCCATTCCGTTTTTTGGGGCCAACGTCCTGACTTTC
>TRBD2|TRBJ2-7|TRBV4-1|few|20
CASSPKWEGLAGVLSYEQYF
TGCGCCAGCAGCCCAAAATGGGAGGGACTAGCGGGAGTTTTGTCCTACGAGCAGTACTTC
>TRBD1|TRBJ1-2|TRBV20-1|many|13
CSAPLDRDYGYTF
TGCAGTGCTCCCCTCGACAGGGACTATGGCTACACCTTC
>-|TRBJ2-7|TRBV20-1|-|15
CSARDWGQGTYEQYF
TGCAGTGCTAGAGATTGGGGGCAGGGGACCTACGAGCAGTACTTC
>TRBD1|TRBJ1-2|TRBV11-2|few|16
CASSSPRGRRGYGYTF
TGTGCCAGCAGCTCGCCAAGGGGGCGCAGGGGTTATGGCTACACCTTC
>-|TRBJ2-7|TRBV12-3/TRBV12-4|many|14
CASSLEGVSYEQYF
TGTGCCAGCAGTTTGGAGGGAGTCTCCTACGAGCAGTACTTC
>TRBD1|TRBJ2-5|TRBV19|many|17
CASSAISGTGGQETQYF
TGTGCCAGTAGTGCGATTTCCGGGACAGGGGGGCAAGAGACCCAGTACTTC
>TRBD1|TRBJ2-7|TRBV19|many|14
CASSSRDRVHEQYF
TGTGCCAGTAGTTCCCGGGACAGGGTTCACGAGCAGTACTTC
>-|TRBJ2-7|TRBV6-2/TRBV6-3|many|13
CASSYAATHEQYF
TGTGCCAGCAGTTACGCGGCCACCCACGAGCAGTACTTC
>TRBD2|TRBJ2-7|TRBV19|-|16
CASSIGTSGNYYEQYF
TGTGCCAGTAGTATCGGGACTAGCGGGAATTACTACGAGCAGTACTTC
>-|TRBJ2-2|TRBV18|many|17
CASSRNDRSAGTGELFF
TGTGCCAGCTCACGTAACGACAGGTCCGCCGGCACCGGGGAGCTGTTTTTT